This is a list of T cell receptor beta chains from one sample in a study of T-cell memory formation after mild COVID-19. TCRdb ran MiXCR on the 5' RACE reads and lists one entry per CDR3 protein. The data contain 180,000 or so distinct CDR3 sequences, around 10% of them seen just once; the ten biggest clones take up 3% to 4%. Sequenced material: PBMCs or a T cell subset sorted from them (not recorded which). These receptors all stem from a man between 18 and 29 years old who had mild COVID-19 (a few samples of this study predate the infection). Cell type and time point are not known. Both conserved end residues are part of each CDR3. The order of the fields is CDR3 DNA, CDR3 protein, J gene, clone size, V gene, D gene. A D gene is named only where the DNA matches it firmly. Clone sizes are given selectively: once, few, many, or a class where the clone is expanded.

TGCGCCAGCAGATTACAGGGGGCTCAAGAGACCCAGTACTTC,CASRLQGAQETQYF,TRBJ2-5,many,TRBV5-1,TRBD1
TGTGCCAGCAGCGTGGCCGGGACGGAAAGGGAGCTGTTTTTT,CASSVAGTERELFF,TRBJ2-2,NA,TRBV7-9,NA
TGCAGTGCCCGGACCCTAGGTAGCACAGATACGCAGTATTTT,CSARTLGSTDTQYF,TRBJ2-3,many,TRBV20-1,NA
TGCGCCAGCAGCCAAGTTCGGGGGGGTAGCAATCAGCCCCAGCATTTT,CASSQVRGGSNQPQHF,TRBJ1-5,few,TRBV4-1,NA
TGTGCCAGCAGTTACAGGGGAAGATACACCTTC,CASSYRGRYTF,TRBJ1-2,few,TRBV6-5,NA
TGTGCCAGCAGCCAATCCCGCTCTGGAAACACCATATATTTT,CASSQSRSGNTIYF,TRBJ1-3,few,TRBV16,NA
TGTGCCAGCAGCCCGTCGGTCCAGATCTCTTTCTTT,CASSPSVQISFF,TRBJ1-1,NA,TRBV28,NA
TGCAGCGTTGAGGGGTACACTGAAGCTTTCTTT,CSVEGYTEAFF,TRBJ1-1,many,TRBV29-1,NA
TGTGCCAGCAGCCCGCGTCGGAGGACGAACACCGGGGAGCTGTTTTTT,CASSPRRRTNTGELFF,TRBJ2-2,many,TRBV3-1,NA
TGCGCCAGCAGCTTGGGTGGCAGGCCGGGGGAGCTGTTTTTT,CASSLGGRPGELFF,TRBJ2-2,few,TRBV5-1,NA
TGCGCCAGCAGCGGAAACAGGGATAGGGCAACTCCAGCTTTCTTT,CASSGNRDRATPAFF,TRBJ1-1,NA,TRBV10-2,NA
TGCGCCAGCAGCGGCGGCCAGTCGGACGGCTACACCTTC,CASSGGQSDGYTF,TRBJ1-2,NA,TRBV5-1,NA
TGCAGTGCTATTCGGGGGACAGATAATGAGCAGTTCTTC,CSAIRGTDNEQFF,TRBJ2-1,many,TRBV20-1,NA
TGCGCCAGCAGCCAAGTCGCCGGGGGCGCCTACGAGCAGTACTTC,CASSQVAGGAYEQYF,TRBJ2-7,NA,TRBV4-3,NA
TGCGCCAGCAGCACCCGGATACAGGGCCCCCCGGGCCCTGAAGCTTTCTTT,CASSTRIQGPPGPEAFF,TRBJ1-1,few,TRBV4-1,NA
TGCGCCAGCAGTGAGTCACGGTGGGAGACCCAGTACTTC,CASSESRWETQYF,TRBJ2-5,few,TRBV10-2,NA
TGCAGTGCTAGAGATCCGGTGGTACGAAACACCATATATTTT,CSARDPVVRNTIYF,TRBJ1-3,many,TRBV20-1,NA
TGTGCCAGCAGCGTAGGTTCTGGGGGATCGGCCTACGGAAATGAGCAGTTCTTC,CASSVGSGGSAYGNEQFF,TRBJ2-1,NA,TRBV9,NA
TGTGCCAGCAGCCTAGGACAGGGAAAGGGCACAGATACGCAGTATTTT,CASSLGQGKGTDTQYF,TRBJ2-3,few,TRBV11-1,TRBD1
TGCGCCAGCAGCACTCTGAGCGGGGGGACAGATACGCAGTATTTT,CASSTLSGGTDTQYF,TRBJ2-3,NA,TRBV5-1,TRBD2
TGTGCCACCAGCCCCCCTGGGTTGGCCGAAATTAATGAAAAACTGTTTTTT,CATSPPGLAEINEKLFF,TRBJ1-4,NA,TRBV15,NA
TGTGCCAGCAGCCAAGTCGCGGGGCCAGGTGGCTACACCTTC,CASSQVAGPGGYTF,TRBJ1-2,many,TRBV4-2,NA
TGTGCCAGCTCACCGGCTCGGACTTATCAGCCCCAGCATTTT,CASSPARTYQPQHF,TRBJ1-5,NA,TRBV18,NA
TGTGCCAGTACAGGGGATCTTTACGCTGGGGCCAACGTCCTGACTTTC,CASTGDLYAGANVLTF,TRBJ2-6,few,TRBV2,TRBD1
TGTGCCAGCCGGCGACAGGGGGCTTCCTACGAGCAGTACTTC,CASRRQGASYEQYF,TRBJ2-7,few,TRBV3-1,TRBD1
TGCGCCAGCAGCTTGTCTGCCGGCGACGATGAGCAGTTCTTC,CASSLSAGDDEQFF,TRBJ2-1,many,TRBV5-1,NA
TGCGCCAGCAGTTCCGGGAGGATCGGGGAGCTGTTTTTT,CASSSGRIGELFF,TRBJ2-2,few,TRBV5-1,TRBD2
TGTGCCAGCAGTCCCCGTGCCGGGACAGGGTACCAAGAGACCCAGTACTTC,CASSPRAGTGYQETQYF,TRBJ2-5,NA,TRBV25-1,TRBD1
TGCGCCAGCAGGTTTGAGGGGTCAGATACGCAGTATTTT,CASRFEGSDTQYF,TRBJ2-3,few,TRBV5-1,NA
TGTGCCAGCAGCGTAGGGGCCGGCAATCAGCCCCAGCATTTT,CASSVGAGNQPQHF,TRBJ1-5,few,TRBV9,NA
TGTGCCAGCAGTTTGAGAGTTGGTCGGGGGCCGAAAAACATTCAGTACTTC,CASSLRVGRGPKNIQYF,TRBJ2-4,few,TRBV28,NA
TGTGCCAGCTCACCCAAGGACAGCCTAGCCAAAAACATTCAGTACTTC,CASSPKDSLAKNIQYF,TRBJ2-4,NA,TRBV18,NA
TGTGCCAGCAGCCAAAGTCTGTCGGGGGCCAACGTCCTGACTTTC,CASSQSLSGANVLTF,TRBJ2-6,NA,TRBV4-2,NA
TGCGCCAGCAGCTTGGGTGGCGGGGGCCTTTTCAATGAGCAGTTCTTC,CASSLGGGGLFNEQFF,TRBJ2-1,many,TRBV5-1,NA
TGTGCCTGGAGTGTGGCCGGGACATTCTATGGCTACACCTTC,CAWSVAGTFYGYTF,TRBJ1-2,few,TRBV30,NA
TGTGCCAGCAGTTACTCGCCAGGGGCAGAGACCCAGTACTTC,CASSYSPGAETQYF,TRBJ2-5,few,TRBV6-2/TRBV6-3,NA
TGTGCCAGCATCCGGGGTAACCAAGAGACCCAGTACTTC,CASIRGNQETQYF,TRBJ2-5,NA,TRBV2,NA
TGTGCCAGCAGTACCTATTTGGGGCAGAATTCACCCCTCCACTTT,CASSTYLGQNSPLHF,TRBJ1-6,NA,TRBV6-5,NA
TGCGCCAGCAGCTACTACCCCGGGACAGGGAGGGATGAGCAGTTCTTC,CASSYYPGTGRDEQFF,TRBJ2-1,NA,TRBV4-3,TRBD1
TGTGCCAGCAGTTACCGTGTCTCTGGGGCCAACGTCCTGACTTTC,CASSYRVSGANVLTF,TRBJ2-6,NA,TRBV6-2/TRBV6-3,NA
TGTGCCAGCAGCACACAAAGCGGTCCGGAGGGGCAGTATTTT,CASSTQSGPEGQYF,TRBJ2-3,NA,TRBV7-3,NA
TGTGCCAGCAGCTTAGATGCAGGGGTCACAGATACGCAGTATTTT,CASSLDAGVTDTQYF,TRBJ2-3,NA,TRBV7-9,NA
TGCGCCGGGGCCTTAGGGGAAATCGGCGAGCAGTACTTC,CAGALGEIGEQYF,TRBJ2-7,NA,TRBV10-1,NA
TGTGCCAGCAAGGGACAGGGGAATCAGCCCCAGCATTTT,CASKGQGNQPQHF,TRBJ1-5,NA,TRBV2,TRBD1
TGTGCCAGCAGCGATGTGTTGAATGGCTACACCTTC,CASSDVLNGYTF,TRBJ1-2,few,TRBV5-4,NA
TGCAGTGCTCAAAGCAACCACGGACAGGGTTGGGAAAAACTGTTTTTT,CSAQSNHGQGWEKLFF,TRBJ1-4,few,TRBV20-1,TRBD1
TGTGCCAGCAGCAAAGTTCGCGGACAGTCGCAGTTCTTC,CASSKVRGQSQFF,TRBJ2-1,NA,TRBV21-1,NA
TGTGCCAGCAGCTACCCCCGGACGAACACTGAAGCTTTCTTT,CASSYPRTNTEAFF,TRBJ1-1,NA,TRBV7-9,NA
TGTGCCAGCAGTTATCCGGGACAGGCCCCTAGGGAGACCCAGTACTTC,CASSYPGQAPRETQYF,TRBJ2-5,few,TRBV6-2/TRBV6-3,TRBD1
TGTGCCAGCAGCCGGACAGGGGCGGGAGATACGCAGTATTTT,CASSRTGAGDTQYF,TRBJ2-3,NA,TRBV6-1,TRBD1
TGTGCCAGCAGCTTAAGGGCTAGAGGTGACGAGCAGTACTTC,CASSLRARGDEQYF,TRBJ2-7,few,TRBV7-2,NA
TGCAGTGCTAGAGATGCAGCTATTTATTCACCCCTCCACTTT,CSARDAAIYSPLHF,TRBJ1-6,few,TRBV20-1,NA
TGCAGTGCTAGAAAACTAGCGGAGACCCAGTACTTC,CSARKLAETQYF,TRBJ2-5,NA,TRBV20-1,TRBD2
TGCGCCAGCAGCTTGGAAGGACCAACTAATGAAAAACTGTTTTTT,CASSLEGPTNEKLFF,TRBJ1-4,few,TRBV5-1,NA
TGTGCCACCAGCAGAGGACTAGCTCAAGAGACCCAGTACTTC,CATSRGLAQETQYF,TRBJ2-5,few,TRBV15,TRBD2
TGCGCCAGCAGGCCCGGGACAGGGGGCCAAGATACGCAGTATTTT,CASRPGTGGQDTQYF,TRBJ2-3,few,TRBV5-1,TRBD1
TGTGCCAGCAGCCGGGACATTAGCAATCAGCCCCAGCATTTT,CASSRDISNQPQHF,TRBJ1-5,few,TRBV7-9,NA